The rows below give T cell receptor beta chains drawn from one sample of a study of blood T cell repertoires in COVID-19. Method: immunoSEQ multiplex PCR; TCRdb's copy keeps in-frame clones and lacks some. The table includes 15,000 to 17,000 clones, 86% detected once. Specimen: peripheral blood. The source is a man between 60 and 70 years old with acute or convalescent COVID-19. The CDR3 runs from the conserved cysteine through the conserved F or W. D genes are given only for firm matches. Clone size is stated in some rows and not others, as once, few, many or a class when expanded.

J gene,clone size,D gene,V gene,CDR3 protein,CDR3 DNA
TRBJ2-7,-,TRBD1,TRBV5-4,CASSFYWGQGFDEQYF,TGTGCCAGCAGCTTCTACTGGGGACAGGGCTTCGACGAGCAGTACTTC
TRBJ2-2,-,-,TRBV6-5,CASAPRGRNTGELFF,TGTGCCAGCGCCCCGCGGGGGCGAAACACCGGGGAGCTGTTTTTT
TRBJ2-1,-,TRBD2,TRBV6-5,CASSYYAGGRGNEQFF,TGTGCCAGCAGTTACTACGCGGGAGGGAGGGGCAATGAGCAGTTCTTC
TRBJ2-7,-,-,TRBV13,CASSLSLGALRNEQYF,TGTGCCAGCAGCTTAAGCTTAGGGGCCCTACGAAACGAGCAGTACTTC
TRBJ2-3,-,TRBD2,TRBV12-5,CASGLDLGLAGGTSLDGTQYF,TGTGCTAGTGGTTTGGACTTAGGACTAGCGGGGGGGACTTCACTAGACGGTACGCAGTATTTT
TRBJ1-5,few,-,TRBV7-2,CASSLGGVVPQHF,TGTGCCAGCAGCTTAGGGGGGGTAGTACCCCAGCATTTT
TRBJ1-5,-,TRBD1,TRBV27,CASSSTGGTSNQPQHF,TGTGCCAGCAGTTCAACAGGGGGCACAAGCAATCAGCCCCAGCATTTT
TRBJ2-7,-,TRBD1,TRBV18,CASSTGTGEYEQYF,TGTGCCAGCTCGACCGGGACAGGGGAATACGAGCAGTACTTC
TRBJ2-1,-,TRBD2,TRBV4-2,CASQSGGSGEQFF,TGTGCCAGCCAAAGCGGGGGGTCTGGTGAGCAGTTCTTC
TRBJ2-7,-,TRBD2,TRBV7-9,CASSPFGTTYEQYF,TGTGCCAGCAGCCCCTTTGGGACTACCTACGAGCAGTACTTC
TRBJ2-2,-,-,TRBV6-2/TRBV6-3,CASSSGWAGELFF,TGTGCCAGCAGTTCAGGGTGGGCCGGGGAGCTGTTTTTT
TRBJ1-1,-,-,TRBV24-1,CATSRGRGTEAFF,TGTGCCACAAGCAGGGGACGAGGGACTGAAGCTTTCTTT
TRBJ2-3,-,TRBD2,TRBV18,CATNLSGGADSDTQYF,TGTGCCACAAATTTAAGCGGGGGGGCCGATTCAGATACGCAGTATTTT
TRBJ2-2,-,TRBD2,TRBV5-4,CASSAGGVGLGELFF,TGTGCCAGCAGCGCCGGGGGGGTTGGCCTAGGGGAGCTGTTTTTT
TRBJ2-5,few,-,TRBV24-1,CATSDPSRGIEGAPRETQYF,TGTGCCACCAGTGATCCGTCCCGCGGGATCGAGGGGGCGCCCCGGGAGACCCAGTACTTC
TRBJ1-5,-,-,TRBV19,CASSGQRQPQHF,TGTGCCAGTAGTGGGCAAAGGCAGCCCCAGCATTTT
TRBJ2-5,-,TRBD2,TRBV28,CASSLGTSGRSGGQETQYF,TGTGCCAGCAGTTTAGGGACTAGCGGGCGTTCTGGGGGACAAGAGACCCAGTACTTC
TRBJ1-5,-,-,TRBV10-3,CAISESRHRLGGGQPQHF,TGTGCCATCAGTGAGTCGCGCCATCGCCTTGGGGGGGGTCAGCCCCAGCATTTT
TRBJ2-3,-,-,TRBV4-1,CASSQETGKGVDTQYF,TGCGCCAGCAGCCAAGAGACGGGGAAGGGGGTAGATACGCAGTATTTT
TRBJ2-1,-,-,TRBV7-3,CASSPEGGTYNEQFF,TGTGCCAGCAGCCCCGAGGGGGGGACCTACAATGAGCAGTTCTTC
TRBJ1-2,-,TRBD1,TRBV6-1,CASSEGGGRGGYGYTF,TGTGCCAGCAGTGAAGGAGGGGGCAGGGGAGGTTATGGCTACACCTTC
TRBJ1-1,-,TRBD1,TRBV6-7,CASSFHPGQGAPEAFF,TGTGCCAGCAGTTTCCACCCCGGACAGGGGGCACCTGAAGCTTTCTTT
TRBJ2-6,-,TRBD1,TRBV3-1/TRBV3-2,CASSLGTGESGANVLTF,TGTGCCAGCAGCCTCGGGACAGGGGAGTCTGGGGCCAACGTCCTGACTTTC
TRBJ1-3,-,-,TRBV7-6,CASSTPSSGNTIYF,TGTGCCAGCAGCACGCCGAGCTCTGGAAACACCATATATTTT
TRBJ2-3,once,TRBD2,TRBV20-1,CSASKRGGTDTQYF,TGCAGTGCTAGTAAGCGGGGTGGCACAGATACGCAGTATTTT
TRBJ2-7,-,TRBD1,TRBV7-9,CASSPTGYEQYF,TGTGCCAGCAGCCCGACAGGGTACGAGCAGTACTTC
TRBJ2-3,once,-,TRBV7-8,CASSLELETSTDTQYF,TGTGCCAGCAGCTTGGAGTTAGAAACTAGCACAGATACGCAGTATTTT
TRBJ1-4,-,TRBD1,TRBV4-3,CASSPLKQGAGEKLFF,TGCGCCAGCAGCCCCTTGAAACAGGGGGCAGGGGAAAAACTGTTTTTT
TRBJ1-2,-,-,TRBV7-9,CASSLNSGGGGYTF,TGTGCCAGCAGCTTAAACAGCGGCGGAGGGGGCTACACCTTC
TRBJ2-1,-,TRBD1,TRBV5-4,CASSLEGQVYNEQFF,TGTGCCAGCAGCTTGGAGGGACAGGTCTACAATGAGCAGTTCTTC
TRBJ1-5,-,-,TRBV30,CAWSLRGDQPQHF,TGTGCCTGGAGTCTCAGGGGTGATCAGCCCCAGCATTTT
TRBJ1-1,-,-,TRBV5-1,CASSSTDNTEAFF,TGCGCCAGCAGCTCCACAGACAACACTGAAGCTTTCTTT
TRBJ2-5,once,TRBD2,TRBV14,CASSPQIGGAETQYF,TGTGCCAGCAGCCCCCAGATCGGGGGGGCAGAGACCCAGTACTTC
TRBJ2-3,-,-,TRBV12-3/TRBV12-4,CASSLGRRDTQYF,TGTGCCAGCAGTTTAGGGCGGCGAGATACGCAGTATTTT
TRBJ2-1,-,TRBD2,TRBV7-9,CASSSTSVSYNEQFF,TGTGCCAGCAGCTCCACTAGCGTTAGTTACAATGAGCAGTTCTTC
TRBJ2-7,-,TRBD1,TRBV6-1,CASSVLPGQAAREQYF,TGTGCCAGCAGTGTCCTCCCGGGACAGGCAGCTCGGGAGCAGTACTTC
TRBJ2-7,-,-,TRBV19,CASSIDESGDEQYF,TGTGCCAGTAGTATAGATGAGTCAGGGGACGAGCAGTACTTC
TRBJ1-1,-,-,TRBV12-3/TRBV12-4,CASSLNGDTEAFF,TGTGCCAGCAGTTTAAACGGTGACACTGAAGCTTTCTTT
TRBJ2-1,-,TRBD1,TRBV30,CASSRQGVYNEQFF,TGTGCCTCCTCACGACAGGGCGTCTACAATGAGCAGTTCTTC
TRBJ1-1,-,-,TRBV29-1,CSVEGQGGSTEAFF,TGCAGCGTGGAGGGTCAGGGAGGGAGCACTGAAGCTTTCTTT
TRBJ1-1,-,TRBD1,TRBV28,CASRSQGARAEAFF,TGTGCCAGCAGGTCACAGGGGGCTAGAGCTGAAGCTTTCTTT
TRBJ1-1,-,TRBD1,TRBV7-9,CASSLAPGGYTEAFF,TGTGCCAGCAGCTTAGCCCCAGGGGGCTACACTGAAGCTTTCTTT
TRBJ1-1,-,TRBD1,TRBV28,CASSSQNRGMGTEAFF,TGTGCCAGCAGTTCCCAAAACAGGGGAATGGGCACTGAAGCTTTCTTT
TRBJ2-1,-,-,TRBV9,CASSRTTSSYNEQFF,TGTGCCAGCAGCAGGACGACTAGCTCCTACAATGAGCAGTTCTTC
TRBJ2-2,-,TRBD1,TRBV14,CASSHGRPTGTGELFF,TGTGCCAGCAGCCACGGCAGACCGACAGGGACCGGGGAGCTGTTTTTT
TRBJ2-3,-,TRBD1,TRBV7-2,CASSSTGPGTDTQYF,TGTGCCAGCAGCTCGACAGGGCCGGGAACAGATACGCAGTATTTT
TRBJ2-3,-,TRBD2,TRBV29-1,CSDELAGGVDTQYF,TGCAGCGACGAACTAGCGGGAGGAGTAGATACGCAGTATTTT
TRBJ2-3,-,TRBD2,TRBV19,CASSSPGTRARGTDTQYF,TGTGCCAGTAGTAGTCCCGGGACTAGGGCTAGGGGCACAGATACGCAGTATTTT
TRBJ1-5,once,TRBD1,TRBV20-1,CSASSDRGFGSNQPQHF,TGCAGTGCTAGTTCGGACAGGGGATTTGGAAGCAATCAGCCCCAGCATTTT
TRBJ1-3,-,-,TRBV20-1,CSIPLGNTIYF,TGCAGTATCCCTTTGGGAAACACCATATATTTT
TRBJ2-5,once,-,TRBV14,CASSQVSGNQETQYF,TGTGCCAGCAGCCAAGTGTCGGGGAACCAAGAGACCCAGTACTTC